This TCR beta chain was retrieved from a study of blood T cell repertoires in COVID-19. Data came from immunoSEQ multiplex PCR; TCRdb stores just in-frame clones and leaves some out. The repertoire consists of approximately 210,000 clones, with over 75% occurring once and the leading ten covering roughly 4.5%. Participant age was about 18 to 89 years, and participants resided in about two dozen US areas. This receptor was taken from a man aged 25-45 years with acute COVID-19. The specimen was PBMCs or T cells enriched from blood (not recorded which).

The CDR3 nucleotides are TGTGCCAGCAAACCTCCGGGTACCGGGTACGAGCAGTACTTC. Translated: CASKPPGTGYEQYF. The chain joins TRBV6-5 to TRBJ2-7; no clear D. The V and J ends lost 7 bases and 4 bases respectively, with 17 bases between them. Per the germline V gene, CDR1 is MNHEY and CDR2 is SVGAGI. CDR3 length equals 14 residues.